The 18 T cell receptor beta chains below were found in one sample sequenced in a study of blood T cell repertoires in COVID-19 (TCRdb year 2020). Library preparation employed the immunoSEQ multiplex PCR assay. The table was pulled from immuneACCESS by TCRdb, which kept in-frame rearrangements only. Such tables lose some clones; where checked, under half of the loss comes from unresolved V genes, and the rest has no known cause. The sample table lists about 110,000 clones, less than 75% of them with a count of one. Around 0.9% of the sample belongs to the ten largest clones. The sample consisted of peripheral blood. These TCRs come from a human donor with acute or convalescent COVID-19. The donor label of this sample is uncertain.

The rearrangement joins TRBV9 to TRBJ2-2; a weak D match, TRBD1 (6 bases). The V and J ends lost 0 bases and 7 bases respectively, with 13 bases between them. Germline V gene lookup returns CDR1 SGDLS and CDR2 YYNGEE. The CDR3 sequence is 15 residues long. This CDR3 is CASSVDVSRGGELFF. The CDR3, as DNA: TGTGCCAGCAGCGTAGACGTCAGCAGGGGCGGGGAGCTGTTTTTT.

The chain combines TRBV6-5 with TRBJ1-1; TRBD1 matches at 8 bases. The CDR3 length is 14 residues. The V segment lost 1 base and the J segment 7 bases; nucleotides outside the gene matches: 5. Germline V gives CDR1 MNHEY, CDR2 SVGAGI. DNA for the CDR3: TGTGCCAGCAGTTACTTCGGGACAGGTATTGAAGCTTTCTTT. Protein: CASSYFGTGIEAFF.

V usage is TRBV5-1 and J usage is TRBJ2-2, with D tentatively TRBD1 (6 bases). Trimming stripped 3 bases from V and 4 bases from J, with 10 bases between. CDR1 and CDR2 (germline): SGHRS, YFSETQ. This CDR3 is 14 amino acids long. The CDR3 protein is CASSSGVGTGELFF. CDR3 nucleotide sequence: TGCGCCAGCAGCTCAGGGGTGGGCACCGGGGAGCTGTTTTTT.

This clone has only a few counts. V gene TRBV6-5 combines with J gene TRBJ2-7, with 9 positions matching TRBD1. Germline values: CDR1 MNHEY, CDR2 SVGAGI. CDR3 length equals 14 residues. The V and J ends lost 6 bases and 3 bases, in that order; junction bases with no gene match: 6. This CDR3 reads CASRGLGQGYEQYV. The DNA for the CDR3 is TGTGCCAGCAGGGGGTTGGGACAGGGCTACGAGCAGTACGTC.

There are a few counts of this clone. The chain's CDR3 is CASSYSQRGSAREQYF. For the CDR3, the DNA is TGTGCCAGCAGTTACTCCCAGCGGGGCTCAGCAAGGGAGCAGTACTTC. The rearrangement uses TRBV6-5 and TRBJ2-7, with 7 bases identical to TRBD2. The CDR3 loop spans 16 amino acids. V shed 0 bases and J 7 bases; nucleotides not matched to a gene: 12. Germline V gene lookup returns CDR1 MNHEY and CDR2 SVGAGI.

The chain carries TRBV5-5 and TRBJ1-5; D unresolved. The V gene lost 3 bases and the J gene lost 0 bases, with 7 bases spanning the gap. CDR1 and CDR2 from the germline V gene are SGHKS and YYEKEE (reference sequence). The CDR3 totals 14 residues. CDR3 in DNA: TGTGCCAGCAGCTCCTCCTATAGCAATCAGCCCCAGCATTTT. It specifies CASSSSYSNQPQHF.

The genes are TRBV6-5 and TRBJ2-5; the D gene is possibly TRBD2 (7 bases). Germline assignment: CDR1 MNHEY and CDR2 SVGAGI. The CDR3 extends over 14 amino acids. The ends were cut back, 5 bases at V and 7 bases at J, with 17 bases in the middle. The CDR3 DNA follows: TGTGCCAGCAGTCGTGACGAGGGGGGGAGGACCCAGTACTTC. Its translation is CASSRDEGGRTQYF.

This clone appeared a few times. The V gene is TRBV6-5, the J gene TRBJ1-1; 7 nucleotides align to TRBD1. J gave up 4 bases and V 4 bases, and 6 bases lay outside the gene matches. Looked up from germline, CDR1 is MNHEY and CDR2 is SVGAGI. The CDR3 has 14 amino acids. The CDR3 region has the DNA TGTGCCAGCAGTTCCAGATCAGGGGGCACTGAAGCTTTCTTT. It specifies CASSSRSGGTEAFF.

J is TRBJ1-1 and V is TRBV30; 8 nucleotides line up with TRBD1. After removal of 2 bases from V and 3 bases from J, the junction contained 5 bases not matched to a gene. The CDR3 covers 14 residues. Germline lookup yields CDR1 GTSNPN and CDR2 SVGIG (reference sequence). In DNA form, the CDR3 reads TGTGCCTGGAGTTCAGGGGGCAGGTACACTGAAGCTTTCTTT. Protein product: CAWSSGGRYTEAFF.

The chain joins TRBV7-9 to TRBJ2-5, with TRBD1 as a possible D gene (6 bases). The germline V and J ends were trimmed by 5 bases and 1 base, with 14 bases remaining between them. There are 15 residues in the CDR3. Germline V gene data show CDR1 as SEHNR and CDR2 as FQNEAQ (reference sequence). CDR3: CASSPARTVQETQYF. As DNA, the CDR3 is TGTGCCAGCAGCCCCGCCCGGACAGTCCAAGAGACCCAGTACTTC.

As DNA, the CDR3 is TGTGCCAGCAGTTACTCGAAAACTTACCGCTACGAGCAGTACGTC. It is translated as CASSYSKTYRYEQYV. V is TRBV6-2 or TRBV6-3 and J is TRBJ2-7; no definite D call. V was clipped by 0 bases and J by 3 bases, with 12 bases between them. Looked up from germline, CDR1 is MNHEY and CDR2 is SVGEGT. The CDR3 has 15 residues.

The chain recombines TRBV24-1 with TRBJ2-5; TRBD1 aligns across 9 bases. The CDR3 totals 16 residues. In germline, CDR1 is KGHDR, CDR2 SFDVKD. V lost 4 bases, J lost 4 bases, and 9 bases stayed unmatched. The chain's CDR3 is CATSDRTGARGETQYF. In nucleotides, the CDR3 is TGTGCCACCAGTGACCGGACAGGGGCCCGGGGAGAGACCCAGTACTTC.

This sequence joins TRBV11-2 and TRBJ2-2; 7 nucleotides align to TRBD2. The CDR3 is made up of 15 amino acids. CDR1 and CDR2 (germline): SGHAT, FQNNGV. Trimming took 5 bases from V and 3 from J; bases not matched to a gene: 6. The DNA of the CDR3 is TGTGCCAGCAGCGCGGGACTACAACACACCGGGGAGCTGTTTTTT. Translated, it gives CASSAGLQHTGELFF.

The chain employs TRBV27 and TRBJ1-1, with 10 bases that match TRBD1. The CDR3 runs to 17 residues. Trimming took 5 bases from V and 1 from J; bases not matched to a gene: 10. Germline CDR1 reads MNHEY; CDR2 reads SMNVEV (reference sequence). The CDR3: CASSPRDRGDGNTEAFF. CDR3 DNA: TGTGCCAGCAGTCCCCGGGACAGGGGAGACGGGAACACTGAAGCTTTCTTT.

This chain uses TRBV6-2 or TRBV6-3 with TRBJ2-2; 7 positions agree with TRBD2. CDR1 MNHEY and CDR2 SVGEGT come from the germline V gene. After removal of 6 bases from V and 6 bases from J, the junction contained 7 bases not matched to a gene. The CDR3 length is 14 residues. For the CDR3, the DNA is TGTGCCAGCAGCTCCTGGGGGGGGGCCGGGGAGCTGTTTTTT. It translates to CASSSWGGAGELFF.

The chain uses TRBV3-1 (or the pseudogene TRBV3-2) and TRBJ1-1; D might be TRBD1 (5 bases). V was cut by 5 bases and J by 7 bases, with 17 bases left in between. The length of the CDR3 is 14 residues. Per germline, CDR1 LGHDT and CDR2 YNNKEL (reference sequence). In DNA, the CDR3 is TGTGCCAGCAGCTATGGGGGAGGGAGTGGTGAAGCTTTCTTT. This encodes CASSYGGGSGEAFF.

The chain couples TRBV5-1 to TRBJ1-1, with a possible D match to TRBD1 (6 bases). The CDR3 has 14 residues. Germline CDR1 reads SGHRS; CDR2 reads YFSETQ. V shed 1 base and J shed 5 bases, with 12 bases lying between them. Here the CDR3 DNA reads TGCGCCAGCAGCTTGATAGGGAGGGGGACTGAAGCTTTCTTT. Its protein is CASSLIGRGTEAFF.

This chain links TRBV27 with TRBJ2-3; TRBD2 agrees at 13 bases. Germline-derived CDR1 and CDR2 are MNHEY and SMNVEV (reference sequence). J gave up 0 bases and V 6 bases, and 12 bases lay outside the gene matches. The CDR3 is made up of 19 amino acids. DNA for the CDR3: TGTGCCAGCAGCCCGCTTCGCCTACTAGCGGGGGGGAGCACAGATACGCAGTATTTT. Encoded protein: CASSPLRLLAGGSTDTQYF.